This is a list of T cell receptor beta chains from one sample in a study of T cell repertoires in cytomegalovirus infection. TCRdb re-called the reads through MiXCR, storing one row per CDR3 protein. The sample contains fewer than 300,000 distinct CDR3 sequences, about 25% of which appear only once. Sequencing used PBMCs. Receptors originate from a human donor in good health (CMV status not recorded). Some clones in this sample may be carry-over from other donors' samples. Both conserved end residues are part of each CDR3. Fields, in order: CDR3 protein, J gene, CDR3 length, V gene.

CDR3: CASSYGDRDADTQYF
J: TRBJ2-3
length: 15
V: TRBV6-2/TRBV6-3

CDR3: CASSPQPYYGYTF
J: TRBJ1-2
length: 13
V: TRBV6-2/TRBV6-3

CDR3: CASSQLAGPSSYEQYF
J: TRBJ2-7
length: 16
V: TRBV7-8

CDR3: CSAPEAGAQETQYF
J: TRBJ2-5
length: 14
V: TRBV20-1

CDR3: CSARDPRTGMNTEAFF
J: TRBJ1-1
length: 16
V: TRBV20-1

CDR3: CASSWGGIYNEQFF
J: TRBJ2-1
length: 14
V: TRBV14

CDR3: CASSEWGGLGTGELFF
J: TRBJ2-2
length: 16
V: TRBV6-1

CDR3: CASRKPQGINQPQHF
J: TRBJ1-5
length: 15
V: TRBV23-1

CDR3: CASSLETQIDIQYF
J: TRBJ2-4
length: 14
V: TRBV7-8

CDR3: CASSSAGFQPQHF
J: TRBJ1-5
length: 13
V: TRBV27

CDR3: CASSRTGVTNEQFF
J: TRBJ2-1
length: 14
V: TRBV5-1

CDR3: CASSPGLAGSLAEQYF
J: TRBJ2-7
length: 16
V: TRBV7-2

CDR3: CASTRGQGAPETQYF
J: TRBJ2-5
length: 15
V: TRBV2

CDR3: CAVSDGYGYTF
J: TRBJ1-2
length: 11
V: TRBV19

CDR3: CATGASGSPPSYEQYF
J: TRBJ2-7
length: 16
V: TRBV10-3

CDR3: CASSPGTSGKYNEQFF
J: TRBJ2-1
length: 16
V: TRBV4-3

CDR3: CASRLTLAGGETQYF
J: TRBJ2-5
length: 15
V: TRBV5-1

CDR3: CASSLTEYTEAFF
J: TRBJ1-1
length: 13
V: TRBV6-5

CDR3: CASVTGTDYQPQHF
J: TRBJ1-5
length: 14
V: TRBV28

CDR3: CSVASGAKETQYF
J: TRBJ2-5
length: 13
V: TRBV20-1

CDR3: CASARGRVATNEQFF
J: TRBJ2-1
length: 15
V: TRBV5-6

CDR3: CASSLDGVLGSETQYF
J: TRBJ2-5
length: 16
V: TRBV11-2

CDR3: CASSFVAGLYNEQYF
J: NA
length: 15
V: TRBV28

CDR3: CASRLSLASDTQYF
J: TRBJ2-3
length: 14
V: TRBV6-1

CDR3: CASSRPGNTDTQYF
J: TRBJ2-3
length: 14
V: TRBV28

CDR3: CSVQRAGAYEQYF
J: TRBJ2-7
length: 13
V: TRBV20-1

CDR3: CASKEQGSNTEAFF
J: TRBJ1-1
length: 14
V: TRBV5-1

CDR3: CASSPPGFLTEASF
J: TRBJ1-1
length: 14
V: TRBV28

CDR3: CASSSPGHLQPQHF
J: TRBJ1-5
length: 14
V: TRBV7-8

CDR3: CASSEGRSSGNTIYF
J: TRBJ1-3
length: 15
V: TRBV6-1

CDR3: CSAPTADYEQYF
J: TRBJ2-7
length: 12
V: TRBV20-1

CDR3: CASSLRGRSGTEAFF
J: TRBJ1-1
length: 15
V: TRBV28

CDR3: CASSIGLVYNEQFF
J: TRBJ2-1
length: 14
V: TRBV19

CDR3: CAWSGTSGLTDTQYF
J: TRBJ2-3
length: 15
V: TRBV30

CDR3: CASSVASGGANTGELFF
J: TRBJ2-2
length: 17
V: TRBV9

CDR3: CASSLGGGGRAEDTQYF
J: TRBJ2-3
length: 17
V: TRBV7-9

CDR3: CASSLATVQGSEQYF
J: TRBJ2-7
length: 15
V: TRBV7-2

CDR3: CASSDSQSNQPQHF
J: TRBJ1-5
length: 14
V: TRBV2

CDR3: CASSISYSNQPQHF
J: TRBJ1-5
length: 14
V: TRBV12-3/TRBV12-4

CDR3: CAIRESGAMGSPLHF
J: TRBJ1-6
length: 15
V: TRBV10-3

CDR3: CASSMRLAGGPRNEQFF
J: TRBJ2-1
length: 17
V: TRBV19

CDR3: CASSTSLAATEAFF
J: TRBJ1-1
length: 14
V: TRBV19

CDR3: CASSLRLALQETQYF
J: TRBJ2-5
length: 15
V: TRBV7-9

CDR3: CASSLMASGGGYEQYF
J: TRBJ2-7
length: 16
V: TRBV7-2

CDR3: CASRSGLAKETQYF
J: TRBJ2-5
length: 14
V: TRBV7-2

CDR3: CASSPSPRGADTDTQYF
J: TRBJ2-3
length: 17
V: TRBV7-2

CDR3: CASSFSVLGGQETQYF
J: TRBJ2-5
length: 16
V: TRBV5-1

CDR3: CASSAGHGSYNEQFF
J: TRBJ2-1
length: 15
V: TRBV11-3

CDR3: CASSSGPLGYTF
J: TRBJ1-2
length: 12
V: TRBV7-9

CDR3: CASSVRGLHNEQFF
J: TRBJ2-1
length: 14
V: TRBV5-4

CDR3: CASSSLPPYEQYF
J: TRBJ2-7
length: 13
V: TRBV27

CDR3: CASSGSTRLTSTDTQYF
J: TRBJ2-3
length: 17
V: TRBV9

CDR3: CASSLTGSTYGYTF
J: TRBJ1-2
length: 14
V: TRBV11-2

CDR3: CASSEIGRGLRRSYEQYF
J: TRBJ2-7
length: 18
V: TRBV6-1

CDR3: CASSPSPGTGSYEQYF
J: TRBJ2-7
length: 16
V: TRBV18